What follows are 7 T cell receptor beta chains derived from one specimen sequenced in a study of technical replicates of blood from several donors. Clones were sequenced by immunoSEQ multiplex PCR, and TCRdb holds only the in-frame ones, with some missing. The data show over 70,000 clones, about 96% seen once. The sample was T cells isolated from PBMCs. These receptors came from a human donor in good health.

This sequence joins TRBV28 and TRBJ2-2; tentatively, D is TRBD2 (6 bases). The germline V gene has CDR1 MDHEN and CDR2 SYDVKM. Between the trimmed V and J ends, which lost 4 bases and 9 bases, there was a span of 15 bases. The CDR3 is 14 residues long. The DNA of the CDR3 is TGTGCCAGCAGTTCCCACGGGGCGGGGCGGGAGCTGTTTTTT. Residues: CASSSHGAGRELFF. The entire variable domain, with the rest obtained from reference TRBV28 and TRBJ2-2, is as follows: DVKVTQSSRYLVKRTGEKVFLECVQDMDHENMFWYRQDPGLGLRLIYFSYDVKMKEKGDIPEGYSVSREKKERFSLILESASTNQTSMYLCASSSHGAGRELFFGEGSRLTVL.

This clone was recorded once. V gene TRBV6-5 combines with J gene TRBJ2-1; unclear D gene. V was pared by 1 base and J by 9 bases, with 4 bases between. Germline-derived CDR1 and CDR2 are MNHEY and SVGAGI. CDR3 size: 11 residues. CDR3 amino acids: CASSYFGEQFF. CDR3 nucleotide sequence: TGTGCCAGCAGTTACTTCGGTGAGCAGTTCTTC.

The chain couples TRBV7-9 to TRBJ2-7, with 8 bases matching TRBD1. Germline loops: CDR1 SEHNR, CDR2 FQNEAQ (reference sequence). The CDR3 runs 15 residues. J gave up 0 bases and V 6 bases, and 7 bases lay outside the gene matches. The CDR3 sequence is CASSAGGLSSYEQYF. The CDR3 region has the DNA TGTGCCAGCAGTGCAGGGGGCCTTAGCTCCTACGAGCAGTACTTC.

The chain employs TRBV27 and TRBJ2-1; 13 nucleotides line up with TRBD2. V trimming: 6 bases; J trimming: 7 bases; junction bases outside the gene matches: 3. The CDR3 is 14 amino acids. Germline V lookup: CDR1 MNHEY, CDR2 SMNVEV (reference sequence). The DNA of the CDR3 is TGTGCCAGCAGATCGACTAGCGGGAGGAATGAGCAGTTCTTC. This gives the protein CASRSTSGRNEQFF.

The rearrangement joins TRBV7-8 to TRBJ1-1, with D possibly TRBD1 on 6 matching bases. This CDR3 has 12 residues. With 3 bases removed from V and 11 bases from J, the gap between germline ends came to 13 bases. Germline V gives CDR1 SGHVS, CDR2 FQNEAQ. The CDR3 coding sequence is TGTGCCAGCAGCTTGGCGGCGGGGGCGGCTTTCTTT. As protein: CASSLAAGAAFF.

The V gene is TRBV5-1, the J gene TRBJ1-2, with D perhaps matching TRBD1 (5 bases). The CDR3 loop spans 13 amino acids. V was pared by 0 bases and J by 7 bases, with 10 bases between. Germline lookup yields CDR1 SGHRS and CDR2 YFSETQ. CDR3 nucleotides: TGCGCCAGCAGCTTGGGGCGGGACGGTGGCTACACCTTC. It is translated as CASSLGRDGGYTF.

The CDR3 coding sequence is TGTGCCAGCAGCCCGAGTTTCGAAGCAGGAAACACCATATATTTT. The encoded protein is CASSPSFEAGNTIYF. This chain joins TRBV6-6 and TRBJ1-3; D is unclear. The germline gives CDR1 MNHNY, CDR2 SVGAGI (reference sequence). CDR3 size: 15 residues. The V gene lost 6 bases and the J gene lost 4 bases, with 16 bases spanning the gap.